The 17 T cell receptor beta chains listed next were all sequenced from one sample in a study of cytomegalovirus exposure and HLA in healthy donors (TCRdb year 2017). Libraries came from the immunoSEQ multiplex PCR assay. For the multiplex PCR, a mixture combining 60 forward primers for TCR Vbeta segments and 13 reverse primers for TCR Jbeta segments was used. TCRdb took over this immuneACCESS table, retaining in-frame rearrangements with V and J assigned. Such tables are incomplete; in checked studies, under half of the missing clones stem from an unresolved V gene, and the remainder is unexplained. In all, the sample holds roughly 120,000 clones, and 55% to 75% of those were seen once. The top ten clones comprise roughly 8.2% of the sample. The sequencing sample was made of PBMCs. These TCRs come from a middle-aged woman in good health and CMV-seropositive.

This chain connects TRBV2 to TRBJ2-5; 12 nucleotides line up with TRBD2. Germline V gives CDR1 SNHLY, CDR2 FYNNEI. The V segment lost 5 bases and the J segment 4 bases; nucleotides outside the gene matches: 5. The CDR3 consists of 15 residues. In DNA form, the CDR3 reads TGTGCCAGCAGTATACTAGCGGGGGGTCCAGAGACCCAGTACTTC. Amino acids: CASSILAGGPETQYF.

As DNA, the CDR3 is TGTGCCAGCAGCCCCCCGGGGCAGCGGGGGGGGGAGACCCAGTACTTC. This translates into CASSPPGQRGGETQYF. V usage is TRBV5-4 and J usage is TRBJ2-5, with TRBD2 identical over 10 bases. This CDR3 region has 16 residues. In germline, CDR1 is SGHNT, CDR2 YYREEE (reference sequence). Trimming at V came to 4 bases and at J to 5 bases, leaving 11 bases not matched to a gene.

This clone was picked up one time. The rearrangement joins TRBV5-1 to TRBJ2-7; no reliable D call. Trimming stripped 2 bases from V and 2 bases from J, with 5 bases between. The length of the CDR3 is 12 residues. From germline, CDR1 is SGHRS and CDR2 YFSETQ. The CDR3 sequence: CASSFGAYEQYF. The DNA of the CDR3 is TGCGCCAGCAGCTTCGGTGCCTACGAGCAGTACTTC.

V and J are TRBV7-8 and TRBJ1-5, with D possibly being TRBD1 (6 bases). V dropped 5 bases and J dropped 1 base, with 12 bases sitting between them. Germline CDR1 reads SGHVS; CDR2 reads FQNEAQ. The CDR3 totals 15 residues. CDR3 nucleotides: TGTGCCAGCAGCCTAACAGGGAGAAGCAATCAGCCCCAGCATTTT. Amino acids: CASSLTGRSNQPQHF.

This chain connects TRBV7-9 to TRBJ2-5; 8 positions match TRBD1. Germline loops: CDR1 SEHNR, CDR2 FQNEAQ (reference sequence). V was clipped by 5 bases and J by 5 bases; unmatched bases: 10. This CDR3 comprises 15 residues. The CDR3 protein is CASSPPGGGPETQYF. The CDR3 coding sequence is TGTGCCAGCAGCCCGCCAGGGGGCGGGCCGGAGACCCAGTACTTC.

The chain employs TRBV5-1 and TRBJ2-5, with 8 positions matching TRBD1. The CDR3 extends over 15 amino acids. Germline V CDR1 and CDR2: SGHRS, YFSETQ. Trimming at V came to 0 bases and at J to 2 bases, leaving 3 bases not matched to a gene. Here the CDR3 reads CASSLAGTGQETQYF. The CDR3 nucleotides read TGCGCCAGCAGCTTGGCCGGGACAGGACAAGAGACCCAGTACTTC.

The CDR3 region has the DNA TGTGCCAGCAGCTTAGCCCCCACAGGGGGAGTCCCTGAAGCTTTCTTT. Residues: CASSLAPTGGVPEAFF. The chain links TRBV7-2 to TRBJ1-1; 8 bases are shared with TRBD1. J was trimmed by 6 bases and V by 0 bases; bases with no gene match: 9. The CDR3 is 16 amino acids. CDR1 SGHTA and CDR2 FQGNSA come from the germline V gene.

V gene TRBV5-1 combines with J gene TRBJ2-5, with TRBD2 matching over 10 bases. The germline gives CDR1 SGHRS, CDR2 YFSETQ. CDR3 size: 16 residues. Trimming cost V 0 bases and J 5 bases; bases outside gene matches: 7. The CDR3 DNA follows: TGCGCCAGCAGCTTGGCCCCTAGCGGGGGATCGGAGACCCAGTACTTC. Translating gives CASSLAPSGGSETQYF.

This clone was counted only a few times. Other nucleotide sequences in the sample specify the same CDR3. This chain joins TRBV15 and TRBJ2-3, with D perhaps TRBD2 (5 bases). From germline, CDR1 is LNHNV and CDR2 YYDKDF (reference sequence). This CDR3 has 15 amino acids. The ends were cut back, 5 bases at V and 0 bases at J, with 12 bases in the middle. The CDR3 DNA sequence: TGTGCCACCAGCGGGGAGCGCGGGAGCACAGATACGCAGTATTTT. Translation gives CATSGERGSTDTQYF.

The chain recombines TRBV5-1 with TRBJ2-7; 7 positions match TRBD1. Germline CDR1 is SGHRS and CDR2 is YFSETQ. CDR3 length equals 14 residues. The junction had 8 bases not matched to a gene; V was cut back by 4 bases and J by 4 bases. The CDR3 DNA reads as TGCGCCAGCAGCCAAGGACAGGCCATATACGAGCAGTACTTC. Its protein is CASSQGQAIYEQYF.

This clone has just one count. The chain recombines TRBV2 with TRBJ1-1; the D gene is possibly TRBD1 (6 bases). V dropped 7 bases and J dropped 3 bases, with 12 bases sitting between them. The CDR3 covers 13 residues. CDR1 and CDR2 from the germline V gene are SNHLY and FYNNEI. In nucleotides, the CDR3 is TGTGCCAGCACCACAGGGTCTTACACTGAAGCTTTCTTT. Its translation is CASTTGSYTEAFF.

This chain connects TRBV2 to TRBJ1-2; 8 nucleotides match TRBD1. Germline V gene lookup returns CDR1 SNHLY and CDR2 FYNNEI. The ends lost 7 bases at V and 7 bases at J; junction bases unmatched: 2. The CDR3 is made up of 11 amino acids. Here the CDR3 DNA reads TGTGCCAGCAACAGGGGGGGTGGCTACACCTTC. Its protein is CASNRGGGYTF.

The V gene is TRBV7-2, the J gene TRBJ1-2, with a tentative D call TRBD1 (6 bases). CDR3 size: 14 residues. V was trimmed by 3 bases and J by 6 bases, leaving 14 bases between them. CDR1 is SGHTA and CDR2 is FQGNSA in the germline V gene. The CDR3 region is CASSFPDRRNGYTF. The CDR3 nucleotides read TGTGCCAGCAGCTTCCCAGACAGGAGGAATGGCTACACCTTC.

This clone turned up a few times. The chain combines TRBV5-1 with TRBJ2-5, with 12 positions matching TRBD2. Germline CDR1 and CDR2: SGHRS and YFSETQ. This CDR3 has 16 residues. V dropped 0 bases and J dropped 4; count of bases not matched to a gene: 4. CDR3 sequence (DNA): TGCGCCAGCAGCTTGGAATCTAGCGGGGGGGGAGAGACCCAGTACTTC. Protein product: CASSLESSGGGETQYF.

The chain has TRBV14 and TRBJ2-5, with D possibly matching TRBD1 (5 bases). The germline gives CDR1 SGHDN, CDR2 FVKESK. The CDR3 consists of 14 residues. V was pared by 4 bases and J by 1 base, with 10 bases between. CDR3 nucleotides: TGTGCCAGCAGCCGAAACAGGCTCCAAGAGACCCAGTACTTC. Its translation: CASSRNRLQETQYF.

The J gene is TRBJ1-1, the V gene TRBV5-1, with a tentative D call TRBD1 (6 bases). This CDR3 spans 13 amino acids. Germline CDR1 reads SGHRS; CDR2 reads YFSETQ. V was trimmed by 4 bases and J by 4 bases, leaving 11 bases between them. CDR3 sequence reads: CASSIDRFTEAFF. Written as DNA, the CDR3 is TGCGCCAGCAGCATAGACAGGTTCACTGAAGCTTTCTTT.

V and J are TRBV7-6 and TRBJ1-4; 7 nucleotides align to TRBD1. Germline CDR1 is SGHVS and CDR2 is FNYEAQ. V lost 4 bases and J lost 3; bases outside the gene matches: 2. The length of the CDR3 is 14 residues. As DNA, the CDR3 is TGTGCCAGCAGCTCGGGACAGTCTAATGAAAAACTGTTTTTT. Translation: CASSSGQSNEKLFF.